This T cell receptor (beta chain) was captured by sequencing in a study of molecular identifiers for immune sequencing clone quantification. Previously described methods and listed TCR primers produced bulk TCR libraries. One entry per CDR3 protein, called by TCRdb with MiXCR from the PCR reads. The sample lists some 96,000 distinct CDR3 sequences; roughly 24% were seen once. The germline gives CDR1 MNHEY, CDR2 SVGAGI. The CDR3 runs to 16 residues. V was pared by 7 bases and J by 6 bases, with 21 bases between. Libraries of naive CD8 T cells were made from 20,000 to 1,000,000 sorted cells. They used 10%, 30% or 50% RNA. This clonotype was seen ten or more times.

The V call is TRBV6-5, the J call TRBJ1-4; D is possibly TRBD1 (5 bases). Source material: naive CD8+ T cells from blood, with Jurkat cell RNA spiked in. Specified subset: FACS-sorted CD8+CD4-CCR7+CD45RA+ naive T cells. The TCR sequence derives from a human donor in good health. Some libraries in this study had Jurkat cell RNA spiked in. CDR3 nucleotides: TGTGCCAGCACCAGATCCACAGGCAATGATTATGAAAAACTGTTTTTT. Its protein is CASTRSTGNDYEKLFF.